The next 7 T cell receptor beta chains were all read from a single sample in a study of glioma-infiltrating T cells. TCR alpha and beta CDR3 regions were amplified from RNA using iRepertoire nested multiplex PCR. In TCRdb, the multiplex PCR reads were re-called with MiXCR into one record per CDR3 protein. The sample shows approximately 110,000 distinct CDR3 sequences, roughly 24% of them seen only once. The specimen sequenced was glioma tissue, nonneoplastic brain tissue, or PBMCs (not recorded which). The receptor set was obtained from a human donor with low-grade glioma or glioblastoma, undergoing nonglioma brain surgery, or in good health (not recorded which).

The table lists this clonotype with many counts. The CDR3 DNA reads TGTGCCAGCAGCCAAGGACTAGCGGGAGTCAGATCCTACGAGCAGTACTTC. Protein product: CASSQGLAGVRSYEQYF. This rearrangement joins TRBV4-2 to TRBJ2-7, with TRBD2 matching 12 bases. Germline-derived CDR1 and CDR2 are LGHNA and YNFKEQ. Germline trimming cut 1 base from V and 1 base from J; bases unmatched to any gene: 5. The CDR3 runs to 17 residues.

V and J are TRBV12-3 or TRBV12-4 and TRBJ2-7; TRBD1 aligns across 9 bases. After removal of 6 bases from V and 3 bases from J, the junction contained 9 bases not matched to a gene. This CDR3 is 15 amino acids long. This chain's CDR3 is CASSRGDRVSYEQYF. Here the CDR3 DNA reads TGTGCCAGCAGCCGAGGGGACAGGGTTAGCTACGAGCAGTACTTC.

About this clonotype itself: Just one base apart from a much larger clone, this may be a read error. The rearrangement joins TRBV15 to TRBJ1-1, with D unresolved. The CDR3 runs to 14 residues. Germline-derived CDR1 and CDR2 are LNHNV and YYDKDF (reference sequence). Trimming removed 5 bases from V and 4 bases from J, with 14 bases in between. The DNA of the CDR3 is TGTGCCACCAGCCCCTTCGGGGATGTCACTGAAGCTTTCTTT. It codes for CATSPFGDVTEAFF.

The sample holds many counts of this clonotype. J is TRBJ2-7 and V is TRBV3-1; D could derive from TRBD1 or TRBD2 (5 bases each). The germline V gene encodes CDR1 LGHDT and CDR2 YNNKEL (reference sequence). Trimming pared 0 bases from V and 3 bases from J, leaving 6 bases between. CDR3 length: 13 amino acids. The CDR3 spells CASSQEGVYEQYF. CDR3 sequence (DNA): TGTGCCAGCAGCCAAGAGGGGGTCTACGAGCAGTACTTC.

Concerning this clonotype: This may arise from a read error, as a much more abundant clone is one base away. DNA for the CDR3: TGCAGCACCGGACAGGGGGGGGCTGAAGCTTTCTTT. This sequence encodes CSTGQGGAEAFF. The chain links TRBV29-1 to TRBJ1-1; 10 bases are a match to TRBD1. Germline-derived CDR1 and CDR2 are SQVTM and ANQGSEA. With V trimmed by 8 bases and J by 6 bases, 6 bases remained unmatched. The CDR3 contains 12 residues.

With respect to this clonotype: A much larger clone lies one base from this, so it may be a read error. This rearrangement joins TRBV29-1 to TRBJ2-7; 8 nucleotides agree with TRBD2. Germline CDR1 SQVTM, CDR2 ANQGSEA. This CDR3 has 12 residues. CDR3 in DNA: TGCAGCGTTGTGACTAGCGCCTACGGGCAGTACTTC. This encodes CSVVTSAYGQYF.

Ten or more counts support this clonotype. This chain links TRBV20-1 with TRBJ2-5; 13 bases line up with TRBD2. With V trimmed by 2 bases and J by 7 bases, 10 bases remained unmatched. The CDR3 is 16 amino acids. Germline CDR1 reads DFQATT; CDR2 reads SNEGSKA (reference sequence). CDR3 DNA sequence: TGCAGTGCTAGATTCATTGGACTAGCGGGAGTTGGGACCCAGTACTTC. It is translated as CSARFIGLAGVGTQYF.